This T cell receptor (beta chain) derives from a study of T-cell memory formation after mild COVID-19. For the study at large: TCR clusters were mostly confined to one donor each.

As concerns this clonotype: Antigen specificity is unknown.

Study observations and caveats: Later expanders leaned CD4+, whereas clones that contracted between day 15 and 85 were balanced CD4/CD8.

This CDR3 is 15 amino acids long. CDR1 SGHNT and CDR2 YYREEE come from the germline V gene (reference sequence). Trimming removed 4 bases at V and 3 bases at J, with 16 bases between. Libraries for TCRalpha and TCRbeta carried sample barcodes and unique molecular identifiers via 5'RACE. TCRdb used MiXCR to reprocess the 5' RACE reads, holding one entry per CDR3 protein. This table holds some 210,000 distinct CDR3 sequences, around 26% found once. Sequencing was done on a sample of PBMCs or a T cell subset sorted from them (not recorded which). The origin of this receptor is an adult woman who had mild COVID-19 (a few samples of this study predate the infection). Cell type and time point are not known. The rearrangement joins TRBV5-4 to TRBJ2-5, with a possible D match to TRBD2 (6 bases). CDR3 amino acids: CASSLTSRREETQYF. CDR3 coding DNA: TGTGCCAGCAGCCTGACTAGTAGGAGGGAAGAGACCCAGTACTTC.